These T cell receptor beta chains were read from a single sample in a study of Ad26.COV2.S vaccination and SARS-CoV-2 variants. Clones were sequenced by immunoSEQ multiplex PCR, and TCRdb holds only the in-frame ones, with some missing. Seen here are some 330,000 clones, 90% observed once, and the top ten hold approximately 5%. The specimen was peripheral blood, collected in a trial of Ad26.COV2.S vaccine versus placebo. The receptors stem from a person aged 18 to 59 who received the Ad26.COV2.S COVID-19 vaccine or a placebo. The CDR3 runs from the conserved cysteine through the conserved F or W. A D gene is named only where the DNA matches it firmly. Not every row has a clone size; where given, it reads once, few, many or a size class.

J gene,clone size,D gene,V gene,CDR3 protein,CDR3 DNA
TRBJ2-1,-,TRBD2,TRBV7-9,CASSLEKTSGANEQFF,TGTGCCAGCAGCTTAGAGAAAACTAGCGGAGCCAATGAGCAGTTCTTC
TRBJ2-2,-,TRBD2,TRBV7-3,CASSLMSGVNTGELFF,TGTGCCAGCAGCTTAATGAGCGGGGTGAACACCGGGGAGCTGTTTTTT
TRBJ2-3,-,-,TRBV24-1,CATSDLRRPTDTQYF,TGTGCCACCAGTGATTTGAGGCGCCCCACAGATACGCAGTATTTT
TRBJ2-7,-,-,TRBV5-4,CASSFDVSTNEQYF,TGTGCCAGCAGCTTTGATGTATCGACGAACGAGCAGTACTTC
TRBJ2-1,-,-,TRBV3-1/TRBV3-2,CASSQEGGGEQGPDNEQFF,TGTGCCAGCAGCCAAGAGGGGGGAGGGGAACAGGGACCTGACAATGAGCAGTTCTTC
TRBJ1-1,-,-,TRBV5-6,CASSFWGAGTEAFF,TGTGCCAGCAGCTTCTGGGGGGCTGGGACTGAAGCTTTCTTT
TRBJ2-7,-,-,TRBV25-1,CASSDMVGVAEQYF,TGTGCCAGCAGTGACATGGTTGGGGTGGCCGAGCAGTACTTC
TRBJ2-7,-,TRBD2,TRBV5-4,CASSLGAGVSRGQYF,TGTGCCAGCAGCTTAGGGGCGGGGGTTTCGAGGGGGCAGTACTTC
TRBJ2-2,-,-,TRBV7-2,CASSLRVLGLTTGELFF,TGTGCCAGCAGCTTAAGGGTTTTGGGTCTAACCACCGGGGAGCTGTTTTTT
TRBJ1-3,-,-,TRBV11-2,CASSLGYSGNTIYF,TGTGCCAGCAGCTTAGGGTATTCTGGAAACACCATATATTTT
TRBJ2-5,-,-,TRBV7-2,CASSPLGGETQYF,TGTGCCAGCAGCCCCCTTGGGGGGGAGACCCAGTACTTC
TRBJ1-3,-,TRBD1,TRBV19,CASSSSTRDRGNTIYF,TGTGCCAGTAGTTCATCCACCCGGGACAGAGGAAACACCATATATTTT
TRBJ2-1,-,TRBD1,TRBV4-1,CASSQVRTGPNNEQFF,TGCGCCAGCAGCCAAGTGAGGACAGGGCCAAACAATGAGCAGTTCTTC
TRBJ2-1,-,-,TRBV5-1,CASSLDTYNEQFF,TGCGCCAGCAGCTTGGACACGTACAATGAGCAGTTCTTC
TRBJ1-1,-,-,TRBV19,CASSILTEAFF,TGTGCCAGTAGTATTCTCACTGAAGCTTTCTTT
TRBJ2-1,-,-,TRBV7-9,CASSRAGEYEQFF,TGTGCCAGCAGCCGGGCCGGAGAGTATGAGCAGTTCTTC
TRBJ1-4,-,-,TRBV19,CASSIGQSNEKLFF,TGTGCCAGTAGTATAGGACAAAGTAATGAAAAACTGTTTTTT
TRBJ1-5,-,-,TRBV18,CASSPDTRDQPQHF,TGTGCCAGCTCACCCGACACGCGGGATCAGCCCCAGCATTTT
TRBJ1-1,-,-,TRBV5-6,CASSSDVGAEAFF,TGTGCCAGCAGCTCGGACGTCGGGGCTGAAGCTTTCTTT
TRBJ1-1,-,TRBD1,TRBV11-2,CASSRTGLTEAFF,TGTGCCAGCAGCCGGACAGGGCTTACTGAAGCTTTCTTT
TRBJ1-5,few,TRBD1,TRBV2,CASSVAQGNQPQHF,TGTGCCAGCAGTGTGGCACAGGGGAATCAGCCCCAGCATTTT
TRBJ1-2,-,TRBD1,TRBV9,CASSVGTGVYGYTF,TGTGCCAGCAGTGTCGGGACAGGGGTCTATGGCTACACCTTC
TRBJ1-2,-,-,TRBV9,CASSVGGDGLATF,TGTGCCAGCAGCGTTGGGGGGGACGGACTTGCAACCTTC
TRBJ2-5,-,TRBD2,TRBV27,CASSLVTSGKETQYF,TGTGCCAGCAGTTTAGTGACTAGCGGAAAAGAGACCCAGTACTTC
TRBJ2-7,few,TRBD1,TRBV6-5,CASSHRDRTYEQYF,TGTGCCAGCAGTCACCGGGACAGGACCTACGAGCAGTACTTC
TRBJ2-2,-,-,TRBV5-4,CASSPSSGVVTGELFF,TGTGCCAGCAGCCCCTCTTCGGGAGTAGTTACCGGGGAGCTGTTTTTT
TRBJ1-1,-,-,TRBV18,CASSPPSGITEAFF,TGTGCCAGCTCACCACCGTCAGGGATCACTGAAGCTTTCTTT
TRBJ1-3,-,-,TRBV6-1,CASSATGTGSGNTIYF,TGTGCCAGCAGTGCTACCGGGACCGGCTCTGGAAACACCATATATTTT
TRBJ1-2,-,-,TRBV2,CASSEAGHPTRGYTF,TGTGCCAGCAGTGAAGCGGGCCACCCCACCAGGGGCTACACCTTC
TRBJ1-1,-,-,TRBV27,CASSPRQVRNTEAFF,TGTGCCAGCAGTCCTCGACAGGTGAGGAACACTGAAGCTTTCTTT
TRBJ2-7,-,-,TRBV28,CASSLLRPSSYEQYF,TGTGCCAGCAGTTTATTACGCCCCTCCTCCTACGAGCAGTACTTC
TRBJ1-1,-,-,TRBV7-2,CASSLVTGSGTEAFF,TGTGCCAGCAGCTTAGTAACAGGGTCGGGCACTGAAGCTTTCTTT
TRBJ2-3,-,TRBD2,TRBV19,CASSMRVLAGGLTQYF,TGTGCCAGTAGTATGAGGGTGCTAGCGGGAGGTTTAACGCAGTATTTT
TRBJ1-2,-,TRBD1,TRBV29-1,CSVGRGDRSYGYTF,TGCAGCGTAGGAAGGGGGGACAGATCCTATGGCTACACCTTC
TRBJ2-3,-,-,TRBV11-2,CASSLPVRTVTDTQYF,TGTGCCAGCAGCTTACCTGTCAGGACTGTCACAGATACGCAGTATTTT
TRBJ1-1,-,-,TRBV20-1,CSAWDGQIIF,TGCAGTGCCTGGGACGGCCAGATAATCTTT
TRBJ2-1,once,-,TRBV3-1/TRBV3-2,CASSQDWASDEQFF,TGTGCCAGCAGCCAAGATTGGGCTAGCGATGAGCAGTTCTTC
TRBJ2-1,-,TRBD1,TRBV27,CASSFLGQGEQFF,TGTGCCAGCAGTTTTTTAGGACAGGGTGAGCAGTTCTTC
TRBJ2-1,-,-,TRBV15,CATSRDLGGPYNEQFF,TGTGCCACCAGCAGAGATTTGGGAGGTCCCTACAATGAGCAGTTCTTC